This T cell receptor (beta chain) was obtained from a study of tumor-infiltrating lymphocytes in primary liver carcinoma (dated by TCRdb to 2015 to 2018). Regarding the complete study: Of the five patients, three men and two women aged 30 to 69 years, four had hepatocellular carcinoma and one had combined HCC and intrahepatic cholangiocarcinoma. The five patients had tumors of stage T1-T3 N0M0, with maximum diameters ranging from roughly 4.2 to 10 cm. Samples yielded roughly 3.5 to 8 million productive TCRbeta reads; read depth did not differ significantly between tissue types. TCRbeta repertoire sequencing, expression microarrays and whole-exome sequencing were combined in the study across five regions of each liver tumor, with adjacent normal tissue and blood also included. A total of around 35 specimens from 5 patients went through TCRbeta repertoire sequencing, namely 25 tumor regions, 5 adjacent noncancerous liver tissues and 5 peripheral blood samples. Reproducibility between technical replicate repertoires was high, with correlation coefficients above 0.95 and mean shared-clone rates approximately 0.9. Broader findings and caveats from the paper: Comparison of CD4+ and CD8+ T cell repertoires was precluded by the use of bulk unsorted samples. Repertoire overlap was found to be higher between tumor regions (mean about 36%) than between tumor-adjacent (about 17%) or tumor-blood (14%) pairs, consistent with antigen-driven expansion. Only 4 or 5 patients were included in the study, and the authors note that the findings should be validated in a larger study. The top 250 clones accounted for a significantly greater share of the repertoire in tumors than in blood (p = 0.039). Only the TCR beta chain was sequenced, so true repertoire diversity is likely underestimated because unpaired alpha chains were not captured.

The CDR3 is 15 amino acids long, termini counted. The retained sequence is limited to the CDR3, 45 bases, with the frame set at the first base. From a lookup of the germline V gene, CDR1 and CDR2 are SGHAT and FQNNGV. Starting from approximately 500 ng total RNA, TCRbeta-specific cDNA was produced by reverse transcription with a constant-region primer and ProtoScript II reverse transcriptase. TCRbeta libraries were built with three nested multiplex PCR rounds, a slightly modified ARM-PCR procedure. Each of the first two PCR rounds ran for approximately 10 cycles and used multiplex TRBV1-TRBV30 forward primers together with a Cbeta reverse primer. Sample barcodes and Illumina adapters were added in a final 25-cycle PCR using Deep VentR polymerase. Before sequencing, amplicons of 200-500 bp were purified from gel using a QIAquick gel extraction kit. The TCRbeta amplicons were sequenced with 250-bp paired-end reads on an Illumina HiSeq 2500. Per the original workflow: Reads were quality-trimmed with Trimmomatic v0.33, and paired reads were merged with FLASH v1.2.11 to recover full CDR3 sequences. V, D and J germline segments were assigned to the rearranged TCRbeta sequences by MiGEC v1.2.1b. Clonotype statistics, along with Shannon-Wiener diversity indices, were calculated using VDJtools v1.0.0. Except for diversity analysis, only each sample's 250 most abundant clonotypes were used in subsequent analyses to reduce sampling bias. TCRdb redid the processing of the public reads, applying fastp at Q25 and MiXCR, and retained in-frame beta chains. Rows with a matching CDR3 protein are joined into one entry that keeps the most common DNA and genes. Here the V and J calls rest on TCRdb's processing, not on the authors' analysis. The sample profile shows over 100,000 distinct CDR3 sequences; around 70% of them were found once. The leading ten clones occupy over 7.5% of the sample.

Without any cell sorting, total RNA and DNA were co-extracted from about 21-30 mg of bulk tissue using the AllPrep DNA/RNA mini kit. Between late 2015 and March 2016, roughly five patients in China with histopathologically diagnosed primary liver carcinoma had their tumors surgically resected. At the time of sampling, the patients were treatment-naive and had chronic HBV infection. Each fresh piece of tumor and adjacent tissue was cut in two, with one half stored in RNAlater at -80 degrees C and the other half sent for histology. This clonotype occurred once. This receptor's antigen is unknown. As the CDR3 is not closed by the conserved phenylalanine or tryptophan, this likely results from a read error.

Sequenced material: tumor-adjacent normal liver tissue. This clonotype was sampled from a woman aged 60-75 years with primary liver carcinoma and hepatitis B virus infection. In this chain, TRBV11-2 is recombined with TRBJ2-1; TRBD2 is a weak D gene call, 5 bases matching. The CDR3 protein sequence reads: CVSSLRPAESGEQFL. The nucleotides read TGTGTCAGCAGCCTTAGGCCAGCGGAGTCTGGTGAGCAGTTCCTC.